Below, 28 T cell receptor beta chains from the same sample are listed, as sequenced in a study of blood T cell repertoires in COVID-19. Clones were read by immunoSEQ multiplex PCR, and TCRdb kept only the in-frame ones, dropping some. The table includes approximately 200,000 clones, roughly four fifths detected once. What was sequenced was PBMCs or T cells enriched from blood (not recorded which). These receptor sequences come from a middle-aged man who had recovered from COVID-19.

The J gene is TRBJ2-7, the V gene TRBV10-3; D might be TRBD2 (6 bases). With 4 bases removed from V and 1 base from J, the gap between germline ends came to 11 bases. The germline V gene has CDR1 ENHRY and CDR2 SYGVKD. There are 14 residues in the CDR3. The CDR3 DNA is TGTGCCATCAGTGGCGGGGAAGAGTCCTACGAGCAGTACTTC. It codes for CAISGGEESYEQYF.

The J gene is TRBJ2-7, the V gene TRBV27, with D tentatively TRBD1 (6 bases). With 3 bases removed from V and 0 bases from J, the gap between germline ends came to 12 bases. CDR1 and CDR2 from the germline V gene are MNHEY and SMNVEV (reference sequence). There are 15 residues in the CDR3. This CDR3 reads CASSFHRAGSYEQYF. The CDR3 nucleotides read TGTGCCAGCAGTTTCCACAGGGCAGGCTCCTACGAGCAGTACTTC.

V and J are TRBV4-3 and TRBJ2-1; a possible D gene is TRBD2 (6 bases). CDR3 length: 15 amino acids. CDR1 is LGHNA and CDR2 is YSLEER in the germline V gene. V gave up 4 bases and J gave up 0 bases, with 10 bases separating them. The chain's CDR3 is CASSLTGVSYNEQFF. Written as DNA, the CDR3 is TGCGCCAGCAGCCTCACGGGGGTCTCCTACAATGAGCAGTTCTTC.

The rearrangement uses TRBV6-6 and TRBJ2-1; a possible D gene is TRBD2 (6 bases). The CDR3 runs to 14 residues. Germline-derived CDR1 and CDR2 are MNHNY and SVGAGI (reference sequence). The ends were cut back, 7 bases at V and 5 bases at J, with 15 bases in the middle. In nucleotides, the CDR3 is TGTGCCAGCAAGCGGGCTAGCAGAGACAATGAGCAGTTCTTC. Protein product: CASKRASRDNEQFF.

The gene calls are TRBV19 and TRBJ1-5, with 9 bases aligning to TRBD1. The J segment lost 6 bases and the V segment lost 6 bases, leaving 3 bases of the junction unmatched. Per germline, CDR1 LNHDA and CDR2 SQIVND (reference sequence). This CDR3 has 13 residues. The CDR3 nucleotides read TGTGCCAGTAGGCTGGACAGGGGTCAGCCCCAGCATTTT. It translates to CASRLDRGQPQHF.

This clone was seen more than once but under ten times. V usage is TRBV6-6 and J usage is TRBJ2-7; 10 nucleotides line up with TRBD2. The CDR3 extends over 15 amino acids. Germline V gene data show CDR1 as MNHNY and CDR2 as SVGAGI (reference sequence). The junction had 8 bases not matched to a gene; V was cut back by 5 bases and J by 4 bases. The CDR3 sequence is CASSAALAGVYEQYV. CDR3 coding DNA: TGTGCCAGCAGTGCGGCCCTAGCGGGAGTTTACGAGCAGTACGTC.

J is TRBJ1-5 and V is TRBV30, with 7 bases lining up with TRBD1. The germline V gene has CDR1 GTSNPN and CDR2 SVGIG (reference sequence). The junction had 4 bases not matched to a gene; V was cut back by 5 bases and J by 3 bases. The CDR3 loop spans 13 amino acids. The CDR3 coding sequence is TGTGCCTGGGGGACAGTTAACAATCAGCCCCAGCATTTT. This gives the protein CAWGTVNNQPQHF.

This chain links TRBV18 with TRBJ1-2; D is possibly TRBD1 (5 bases). Germline CDR1 KGHSH, CDR2 LQKENI. With 1 base removed from V and 6 bases from J, the gap between germline ends came to 9 bases. The CDR3 is made up of 13 amino acids. As DNA, the CDR3 is TGTGCCAGCTCACCACGGGAGGGGCATGGCTACACCTTC. Translation: CASSPREGHGYTF.

V and J are TRBV28 and TRBJ2-5; 8 bases align to TRBD2. Germline CDR1 reads MDHEN; CDR2 reads SYDVKM. CDR3 length: 14 residues. V gave up 6 bases and J gave up 7 bases; unmatched junction bases: 10. CDR3 loop: CASRSGTRVGTQYF. The CDR3 coding sequence is TGTGCCAGCAGATCCGGGACTAGAGTGGGGACCCAGTACTTC.

The chain couples TRBV7-2 to TRBJ2-1, with D possibly matching TRBD2 (5 bases). This CDR3 region has 13 residues. Between the trimmed V and J ends, which lost 6 bases and 5 bases, there was a span of 11 bases. The germline V gene has CDR1 SGHTA and CDR2 FQGNSA. The chain's CDR3 is CASSRSEHNEQFF. The CDR3 coding sequence is TGTGCCAGCAGTCGTAGCGAGCACAATGAGCAGTTCTTC.

The chain is built from TRBV6-2 or TRBV6-3 and TRBJ2-1; 7 positions agree with TRBD2. V shed 2 bases and J 4 bases; nucleotides not matched to a gene: 5. Germline CDR1 and CDR2: MNHEY and SVGEGT. The CDR3 spans 15 residues. The chain's CDR3 is CASSYGSGLYNEQFF. For the CDR3, the DNA is TGTGCCAGCAGTTACGGTAGCGGGTTATACAATGAGCAGTTCTTC.

This clone showed up just once. The rearrangement joins TRBV3-1 (or the pseudogene TRBV3-2) to TRBJ1-2; 9 nucleotides match TRBD1. From germline, CDR1 is LGHDT and CDR2 YNNKEL (reference sequence). With 4 bases clipped from V and 8 bases from J, the junction kept 8 bases outside the gene matches. This CDR3 is built from 14 residues. CDR3 sequence reads: CASSPRDRDGGYTF. The DNA of the CDR3 is TGTGCCAGCAGCCCAAGGGACAGGGACGGAGGCTACACCTTC.

CDR3 protein: CASSLAQGANTIYF. The CDR3 nucleotides are TGCGCCAGCAGCTTGGCCCAGGGTGCAAACACCATATATTTT. V usage is TRBV5-1 and J usage is TRBJ1-3; tentative D call: TRBD1 (5 bases). CDR3 length: 14 amino acids. Germline values: CDR1 SGHRS, CDR2 YFSETQ. V lost 0 bases and J lost 6, with 10 bases in between. Filled out from reference TRBV5-1 and TRBJ1-3, the complete variable domain reads KAGVTQTPRYLIKTRGQQVTLSCSPISGHRSVSWYQQTPGQGLQFLFEYFSETQRNKGNFPGRFSGRQFSNSRSEMNVSTLELGDSALYLCASSLAQGANTIYFGEGSWLTVV.

The chain links TRBV25-1 to TRBJ2-1; 12 bases align to TRBD2. CDR1 and CDR2 (germline): MGHDK, SYGVNS. This CDR3 is built from 18 residues. Trimming cost V 0 bases and J 7 bases; bases outside gene matches: 10. The CDR3 nucleotides are TGTGCCAGCAGTGAATATTGGCAGTTTGGGACTAGCGGGAATGAGCAGTTCTTC. Translated, it gives CASSEYWQFGTSGNEQFF.

The rearrangement joins TRBV6-5 to TRBJ1-1; a possible D gene is TRBD1 (5 bases). The CDR3 runs to 14 residues. With 8 bases removed from V and 11 bases from J, the gap between germline ends came to 24 bases. The V gene's germline CDR1 is MNHEY and CDR2 SVGAGI. The DNA for the CDR3 is TGTGCCAGCCGATTCCGGGGGGGTGGAAACGGGGCTTTCTTT. Encoded protein: CASRFRGGGNGAFF.

The chain carries TRBV6-6 and TRBJ1-1; tentative D call: TRBD1 (6 bases). CDR1 is MNHNY and CDR2 is SVGAGI in the germline V gene (reference sequence). This CDR3 contains 17 residues. Trimming took off 5 bases at V and 3 bases at J, with 22 bases between the two ends. The CDR3 DNA reads TGTGCCAGCAGTCCCGCCGGGGACAAGGCATATTACACTGAAGCTTTCTTT. Translation gives CASSPAGDKAYYTEAFF.

The gene calls are TRBV2 and TRBJ2-1; 12 nucleotides line up with TRBD2. V shed 8 bases and J 6 bases; nucleotides not matched to a gene: 11. This CDR3 has 16 residues. The germline V gene encodes CDR1 SNHLY and CDR2 FYNNEI. The CDR3 spells CASDLKGLAGFNEQFF. CDR3 nucleotides: TGTGCCAGCGACTTGAAGGGACTAGCGGGCTTCAATGAGCAGTTCTTC.

V gene TRBV19 combines with J gene TRBJ1-2; 7 bases align to TRBD1. The junction had 5 bases not matched to a gene; V was cut back by 3 bases and J by 4 bases. Per germline, CDR1 LNHDA and CDR2 SQIVND (reference sequence). This CDR3 is 14 amino acids long. DNA of the CDR3: TGTGCCAGTAGTATTACCGGGACAGTCTATGGCTACACCTTC. Residues: CASSITGTVYGYTF.

The CDR3 reads CASSRTNANTEAFF. The CDR3 DNA is TGCGCCAGCAGCCGGACAAACGCGAACACTGAAGCTTTCTTT. J is TRBJ1-1 and V is TRBV5-1; D might be TRBD1 (5 bases). V lost 4 bases and J 1 base, leaving 11 bases between the germline ends. This CDR3 spans 14 amino acids. Per germline, CDR1 SGHRS and CDR2 YFSETQ.

The CDR3 DNA sequence: TGTGCCAGCAGCTTGGTAGTGACTAGCGGACCCGGGGAGCTGTTTTTT. It encodes CASSLVVTSGPGELFF. The chain is built from TRBV5-4 and TRBJ2-2; TRBD2 matches at 9 bases. Germline CDR1 reads SGHNT; CDR2 reads YYREEE (reference sequence). The CDR3 consists of 16 residues. The V and J ends lost 0 bases and 6 bases, in that order; junction bases with no gene match: 6.

The CDR3 DNA reads as TGTGCCAGTTCGTCAGCGGACACAGATACGCAGTATTTT. Its translation: CASSSADTDTQYF. J is TRBJ2-3 and V is TRBV19; maybe TRBD2 (5 bases). CDR1 and CDR2 from the germline V gene are LNHDA and SQIVND (reference sequence). Trimming took off 8 bases at V and 2 bases at J, with 11 bases between the two ends. The CDR3 has 13 amino acids.

The rearrangement uses TRBV7-6 and TRBJ2-1; D remains ambiguous. The length of the CDR3 is 13 residues. CDR1 is SGHVS and CDR2 is FNYEAQ in the germline V gene. Trimming pared 1 base from V and 2 bases from J, leaving 3 bases between. Here the CDR3 DNA reads TGTGCCAGCAGCTTAGTAGCCTACAATGAGCAGTTCTTC. Translation gives CASSLVAYNEQFF.

The table lists this clone with many counts. The chain joins TRBV18 to TRBJ2-7, with 7 bases lining up with TRBD2. The germline V gene encodes CDR1 KGHSH and CDR2 LQKENI. V shed 5 bases and J 4 bases; nucleotides not matched to a gene: 8. The CDR3 covers 14 residues. The CDR3 sequence: CASSFGLGDYEQYF. CDR3 sequence (DNA): TGTGCCAGCTCATTCGGACTAGGCGATTACGAGCAGTACTTC. Looking up the rest from reference TRBV18 and TRBJ2-7 gives the full variable domain: NAGVMQNPRHLVRRRGQEARLRCSPMKGHSHVYWYRQLPEEGLKFMVYLQKENIIDESGMPKERFSAEFPKEGPSILRIQQVVRGDSAAYFCASSFGLGDYEQYFGPGTRLTVT.

This clone was detected only once. The chain combines TRBV4-3 with TRBJ2-1; 9 bases align to TRBD2. This CDR3 contains 15 residues. The germline V gene encodes CDR1 LGHNA and CDR2 YSLEER. Trimming cost V 8 bases and J 5 bases; bases outside gene matches: 10. CDR3 protein: CASSGGRGLNNEQFF. In DNA form, the CDR3 reads TGCGCCAGCTCTGGCGGGAGGGGACTAAACAATGAGCAGTTCTTC.

The chain combines TRBV5-4 with TRBJ2-1, with TRBD2 identical over 7 bases. Germline V CDR1 and CDR2: SGHNT, YYREEE (reference sequence). The CDR3 is 14 residues long. V gave up 1 base and J gave up 7 bases; unmatched junction bases: 5. The CDR3 region is CASSLKLADNEQFF. CDR3 bases: TGTGCCAGCAGCTTGAAGCTAGCGGATAATGAGCAGTTCTTC.

This clone was picked up a small number of times. This chain joins TRBV7-9 and TRBJ2-4, with 9 bases identical to TRBD2. J was trimmed by 5 bases and V by 4 bases; bases with no gene match: 9. Germline V gives CDR1 SEHNR, CDR2 FQNEAQ (reference sequence). This CDR3 is built from 16 residues. The CDR3 bases are TGTGCCAGCAGCTACCCCCCGGGACTAGCTGAAAACATTCAGTACTTC. Translating gives CASSYPPGLAENIQYF.

DNA for the CDR3: TGTGCCAGCAGCTCCCTGTTGGCTAACACTGAAGCTTTCTTT. Residues: CASSSLLANTEAFF. J is TRBJ1-1 and V is TRBV28; no clear D. In germline, CDR1 is MDHEN, CDR2 SYDVKM. The CDR3 runs 14 residues. Trimming removed 6 bases from V and 2 bases from J, with 13 bases in between. Looking up the rest from reference TRBV28 and TRBJ1-1 gives the full variable domain: DVKVTQSSRYLVKRTGEKVFLECVQDMDHENMFWYRQDPGLGLRLIYFSYDVKMKEKGDIPEGYSVSREKKERFSLILESASTNQTSMYLCASSSLLANTEAFFGQGTRLTVV.

V usage is TRBV28 and J usage is TRBJ2-5; 11 bases agree with TRBD2. The CDR3 has 18 residues. After removal of 3 bases from V and 2 bases from J, the junction contained 11 bases not matched to a gene. Germline lookup yields CDR1 MDHEN and CDR2 SYDVKM. The CDR3 here is CASSFVAGGGFLQETQYF. In nucleotides, the CDR3 is TGTGCCAGCAGTTTTGTAGCGGGAGGGGGTTTTTTACAAGAGACCCAGTACTTC.